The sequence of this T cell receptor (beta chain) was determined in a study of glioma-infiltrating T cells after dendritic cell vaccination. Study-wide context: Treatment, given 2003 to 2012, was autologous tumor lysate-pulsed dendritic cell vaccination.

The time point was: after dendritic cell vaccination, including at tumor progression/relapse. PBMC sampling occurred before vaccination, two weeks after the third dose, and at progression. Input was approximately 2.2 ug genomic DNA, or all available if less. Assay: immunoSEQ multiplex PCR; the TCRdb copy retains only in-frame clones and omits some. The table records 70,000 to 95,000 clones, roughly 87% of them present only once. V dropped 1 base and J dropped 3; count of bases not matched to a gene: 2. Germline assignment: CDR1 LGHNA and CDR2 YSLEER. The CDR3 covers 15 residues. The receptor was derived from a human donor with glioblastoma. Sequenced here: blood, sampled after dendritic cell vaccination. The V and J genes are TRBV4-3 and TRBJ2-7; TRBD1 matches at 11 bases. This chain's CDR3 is CASSQGDRGNYEQYF. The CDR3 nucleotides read TGCGCCAGCAGCCAAGGGGACAGGGGGAACTACGAGCAGTACTTC.